These 27 T cell receptor beta chains share one sample of origin, sequenced in a study of T cell repertoires in cytomegalovirus infection. One entry per CDR3 protein, called by TCRdb with MiXCR from the reads. The data hold 450,000 to 600,000 distinct CDR3 sequences, with 11% observed a single time. Sequencing was performed on PBMCs. These receptors were taken from a human donor in good health (CMV status not recorded). Some clones in this sample may be carry-over from other donors' samples.

This chain joins TRBV5-1 and TRBJ2-1; 12 nucleotides agree with TRBD1. Germline assignment: CDR1 SGHRS and CDR2 YFSETQ. The CDR3 extends over 18 amino acids. The trim removed 3 bases at V and 8 bases at J, leaving 15 bases unmatched. The CDR3 DNA reads TGCGCCAGCAGCTGGAGGACCGCGCCGGGACAGGGGGCTTATGAGCAGTTCTTC. Amino acids: CASSWRTAPGQGAYEQFF.

Many counts were recorded for this clonotype. This chain connects TRBV7-8 to TRBJ1-1, with no clear D. Germline-derived CDR1 and CDR2 are SGHVS and FQNEAQ. The CDR3 is made up of 12 amino acids. Trimming took off 6 bases at V and 6 bases at J, with 11 bases between the two ends. The CDR3 DNA reads as TGTGCCAGCAGTCAAGACCGATCTGAAGCTTTCTTT. It is translated as CASSQDRSEAFF.

V usage is TRBV19 and J usage is TRBJ1-1; no definite D call. The V end was cut by 1 base, the J end by 0 bases, with 9 bases between. The CDR3 length is 15 residues. Germline CDR1 reads LNHDA; CDR2 reads SQIVND (reference sequence). The CDR3 sequence: CASSIGHGMNTEAFF. CDR3 coding DNA: TGTGCCAGTAGTATAGGACACGGGATGAACACTGAAGCTTTCTTT.

The rearrangement links TRBV5-4 to TRBJ1-5; D is unclear. Trimming took 0 bases from V and 9 from J, leaving 7 bases between them. The CDR3 covers 12 residues. Germline V CDR1 and CDR2: SGHNT, YYREEE (reference sequence). DNA for the CDR3: TGTGCCAGCAGCTTGGATACCGGGCCCCAGCATTTT. Translated: CASSLDTGPQHF. Supplemented by reference TRBV5-4 and TRBJ1-5, the full variable domain reads ETGVTQSPTHLIKTRGQQVTLRCSSQSGHNTVSWYQQALGQGPQFIFQYYREEENGRGNFPPRFSGLQFPNYSSELNVNALELDDSALYLCASSLDTGPQHFGDGTRLSIL.

A note on this clonotype: The CDR3 does not close with the conserved phenylalanine or tryptophan, likely indicating a read error. This chain links TRBV10-3 with TRBJ2-7; maybe TRBD2 (5 bases). CDR3 length: 14 amino acids. Germline assignment: CDR1 ENHRY and CDR2 SYGVKD. V was cut by 2 bases and J by 6 bases, with 14 bases left in between. CDR3 sequence reads: CAISEVLGPREQYS. The CDR3 DNA reads as TGTGCCATCAGTGAGGTACTAGGCCCCCGCGAGCAGTACTCC.

The V and J genes are TRBV12-5 and TRBJ1-1; D is perhaps TRBD1 (6 bases). Germline V gene sequence: CDR1 LGHNT, CDR2 FRNRAP. With 6 bases removed from V and 0 bases from J, the gap between germline ends came to 14 bases. The CDR3 is made up of 15 amino acids. CDR3 sequence reads: CASGTLGGLNTEAFF. For the CDR3, the DNA is TGTGCTAGTGGCACCCTTGGGGGGCTGAACACTGAAGCTTTCTTT.

This clonotype showed up many times. The chain recombines TRBV5-1 with TRBJ1-6; the match to TRBD1 covers 8 bases. The CDR3 is 13 residues long. Germline assignment: CDR1 SGHRS and CDR2 YFSETQ. Trimming cost V 4 bases and J 10 bases; bases outside gene matches: 4. The CDR3 here is CASSPGTGSPLHF. The CDR3 DNA sequence: TGCGCCAGCAGCCCAGGGACAGGCTCACCCCTCCACTTT.

This clonotype was counted many times. The chain combines TRBV19 with TRBJ1-3, with D perhaps matching TRBD1 (5 bases). The ends were cut back, 5 bases at V and 1 base at J, with 15 bases in the middle. CDR1 and CDR2 (germline): LNHDA, SQIVND (reference sequence). The CDR3 extends over 16 amino acids. CDR3 in amino acids: CASSSPGEKSGNTIYF. Written as DNA, the CDR3 is TGTGCCAGTAGTTCGCCGGGGGAGAAGTCTGGAAACACCATATATTTT.

This clonotype was detected a few times. The CDR3 DNA reads TGTGCCAGCAGCTCGATTTTATTATGGGGGGAGAGTGGCATGAACACTGAAGCTTTCTTT. Its translation: CASSSILLWGESGMNTEAFF. V usage is TRBV7-9 and J usage is TRBJ1-1, with D possibly matching TRBD1 (5 bases). This CDR3 is built from 20 residues. Trimming cost V 4 bases and J 0 bases, with 27 bases left between them. The germline V gene has CDR1 SEHNR and CDR2 FQNEAQ (reference sequence).

This clonotype came up many times. This sequence joins TRBV11-3 and TRBJ2-6; D is perhaps TRBD1 (5 bases). The CDR3 spans 16 residues. Germline-derived CDR1 and CDR2 are SGHNT and YENEEA. The germline V and J ends were trimmed by 2 bases and 4 bases, with 12 bases remaining between them. The CDR3 protein is CASSLSSGQGANVLTF. The CDR3 DNA follows: TGTGCCAGCAGCTTATCATCAGGGCAAGGGGCCAACGTCCTGACTTTC.

The table lists this clonotype with many counts. This sequence joins TRBV7-9 and TRBJ2-5; no firm D call. Germline-derived CDR1 and CDR2 are SEHNR and FQNEAQ (reference sequence). CDR3 length: 12 amino acids. Trimming shortened V by 6 bases and J by 5 bases, and 10 bases separated the two germline ends. The CDR3 DNA is TGTGCCAGCAGAGCTTTGTCTGAGACCCAGTACTTC. Its protein is CASRALSETQYF.

This clonotype has a count of ten or more. The rearrangement uses TRBV7-3 and TRBJ1-3; 8 bases fit TRBD1. V lost 5 bases, J lost 0 bases, and 3 bases stayed unmatched. The CDR3 is 15 residues long. CDR1 is SGHTA, CDR2 FQGTGA, per germline. The CDR3 sequence: CASSVGTGSGNTIYF. The CDR3, as DNA: TGTGCCAGCAGCGTCGGGACAGGCTCTGGAAACACCATATATTTT. Full variable domain (rest looked up from reference TRBV7-3 and TRBJ1-3): GAGVSQTPSNKVTEKGKYVELRCDPISGHTALYWYRQSLGQGPEFLIYFQGTGAADDSGLPNDRFFAVRPEGSVSTLKIQRTERGDSAVYLCASSVGTGSGNTIYFGEGSWLTVV.

This clonotype was seen a handful of times. In DNA form, the CDR3 reads TGCGCCAGCAGCCCCCCGGTGATCCCATCTGGGGCCAACGTCCTGACTTTC. Its protein is CASSPPVIPSGANVLTF. The J gene is TRBJ2-6, the V gene TRBV5-1, with D unclear. The CDR3 is 17 amino acids. V was clipped by 4 bases and J by 1 base, with 15 bases between them. Germline CDR1 and CDR2: SGHRS and YFSETQ.

In this sample, this clonotype turned up many times. The chain combines TRBV12-3 or TRBV12-4 with TRBJ2-7, with TRBD1 as a possible D gene (5 bases). This CDR3 is 13 amino acids long. Trimming shortened V by 5 bases and J by 3 bases, and 11 bases separated the two germline ends. CDR3 sequence: CASSLEDSYEQYF. The CDR3 DNA reads TGTGCCAGCAGTCTAGAAGACAGCTACGAGCAGTACTTC.

This sequence joins TRBV19 and TRBJ2-7, with 10 bases fitting TRBD2. CDR1 is LNHDA and CDR2 is SQIVND in the germline V gene (reference sequence). CDR3 length: 19 residues. V shed 3 bases, J shed 2 bases, and the junction held 16 bases outside the gene matches. CDR3 protein: CASSMKLELSGRIPYEQYF. CDR3 in DNA: TGTGCCAGTAGTATGAAGCTGGAACTTAGCGGGAGGATCCCCTACGAGCAGTACTTC.

This clonotype has a handful of counts. The J gene is TRBJ2-7, the V gene TRBV20-1; 7 bases align to TRBD2. Germline-derived CDR1 and CDR2 are DFQATT and SNEGSKA (reference sequence). This CDR3 spans 12 amino acids. V dropped 5 bases and J dropped 5; count of bases not matched to a gene: 6. The chain's CDR3 is CSAEAGDDEQYF. The CDR3 DNA follows: TGCAGTGCTGAGGCGGGGGATGACGAGCAGTACTTC.

This clonotype appeared many times. The CDR3, as DNA: TGCAGTGCTCCCGCGGGACTAGTCTCATCGGAGCAGTTCTTC. Protein product: CSAPAGLVSSEQFF. This chain links TRBV20-1 with TRBJ2-1; 8 nucleotides line up with TRBD2. Trimming removed 5 bases from V and 10 bases from J; junction bases left unmatched: 13. This CDR3 comprises 14 residues. The germline gives CDR1 DFQATT, CDR2 SNEGSKA (reference sequence).

The chain uses TRBV6-1 and TRBJ2-2; 7 positions agree with TRBD2. The CDR3 is made up of 14 amino acids. Germline-derived CDR1 and CDR2 are MNHNS and SASEGT. The V and J ends lost 8 bases and 4 bases, in that order; junction bases with no gene match: 7. CDR3 DNA: TGTGCCAGCGAAGCGGGGAGGCTCACCGGGGAGCTGTTTTTT. Amino acid sequence: CASEAGRLTGELFF.

This clonotype was counted at least ten times. V usage is TRBV7-2 and J usage is TRBJ2-7, with TRBD2 matching 9 bases. V trimming: 3 bases; J trimming: 6 bases; junction bases outside the gene matches: 15. The germline CDR1 and CDR2 sequences are SGHTA and FQGNSA. This CDR3 region has 17 residues. CDR3 protein: CASSLSGQWRGGTEQYF. CDR3 bases: TGTGCCAGCAGCTTGTCGGGTCAGTGGCGGGGGGGCACCGAGCAGTACTTC.

J is TRBJ2-7 and V is TRBV20-1, with TRBD2 identical over 9 bases. Germline CDR1 reads DFQATT; CDR2 reads SNEGSKA (reference sequence). CDR3 length: 16 amino acids. With V trimmed by 5 bases and J by 2 bases, 13 bases remained unmatched. The CDR3 sequence: CSAPKSRTSVTYEQYF. The CDR3 bases are TGCAGTGCTCCGAAGTCGAGGACTAGCGTCACCTACGAGCAGTACTTC.

Many counts were recorded for this clonotype. The rearrangement uses TRBV7-9 and TRBJ2-2; D remains unclear. This CDR3 contains 19 residues. Trimming cost V 3 bases and J 0 bases, with 20 bases left between them. The V gene's germline CDR1 is SEHNR and CDR2 FQNEAQ (reference sequence). The CDR3 protein is CASSFSGPWSPANTGELFF. The CDR3 nucleotides are TGTGCCAGCAGCTTCTCCGGGCCCTGGTCCCCCGCGAACACCGGGGAGCTGTTTTTT.

This clonotype was counted ten times or more. The chain combines TRBV6-1 with TRBJ1-1; possibly TRBD1 for D (5 bases). The length of the CDR3 is 14 residues. The V end lost 2 bases, the J end lost 3 bases, and 10 bases lay between the germline ends. CDR1 is MNHNS and CDR2 is SASEGT in the germline V gene. The CDR3 loop reads CASSELGGDTEAFF. CDR3 bases: TGTGCCAGCAGTGAATTAGGAGGGGACACTGAAGCTTTCTTT.

This clonotype was counted many times. The chain couples TRBV7-8 to TRBJ1-1; 8 bases align to TRBD1. Trimming removed 4 bases from V and 7 bases from J; junction bases left unmatched: 8. From germline, CDR1 is SGHVS and CDR2 FQNEAQ. This CDR3 region has 14 residues. CDR3 loop: CASSSGQGAGEAFF. CDR3 in DNA: TGTGCCAGCAGCTCGGGCCAGGGGGCAGGTGAAGCTTTCTTT.

The V call is TRBV18, the J call TRBJ2-1, with 9 bases that match TRBD1. The CDR3 covers 19 residues. The trim removed 4 bases at V and 1 base at J, leaving 14 bases unmatched. Germline CDR1 reads KGHSH; CDR2 reads LQKENI. CDR3 loop: CASSLTGGTGIGSYNEQFF. The CDR3 region has the DNA TGTGCCAGCTCACTGACAGGGGGGACGGGGATAGGATCCTACAATGAGCAGTTCTTC.

This clonotype was found many times. V usage is TRBV7-3 and J usage is TRBJ2-2, with a possible D match to TRBD2 (5 bases). V dropped 4 bases and J dropped 0 bases, with 9 bases sitting between them. CDR3 length: 15 amino acids. From germline, CDR1 is SGHTA and CDR2 FQGTGA. CDR3 bases: TGTGCCAGCAGCTGGACTGGTTCGAACACCGGGGAGCTGTTTTTT. Encoded protein: CASSWTGSNTGELFF.

V gene TRBV20-1 combines with J gene TRBJ2-5; 11 nucleotides line up with TRBD2. CDR3 length equals 16 residues. V was pared by 0 bases and J by 2 bases, with 5 bases of the junction left unmatched. The germline CDR1 and CDR2 sequences are DFQATT and SNEGSKA (reference sequence). The DNA for the CDR3 is TGCAGTGCTAGAGATATAGCGGGGGGGTCTCAAGAGACCCAGTACTTC. This gives the protein CSARDIAGGSQETQYF.

This clonotype has at least ten counts. The gene calls are TRBV14 and TRBJ2-3; 9 bases align to TRBD2. Germline CDR1 and CDR2: SGHDN and FVKESK. CDR3 size: 16 residues. The junction had 5 bases not matched to a gene; V was cut back by 0 bases and J by 4 bases. This CDR3 reads CASSQDAGGPSDTQYF. For the CDR3, the DNA is TGTGCCAGCAGCCAAGACGCGGGAGGGCCCTCAGATACGCAGTATTTT. Based on the CDR3 plus reference TRBV14 and TRBJ2-3, the full variable domain is EAGVTQFPSHSVIEKGQTVTLRCDPISGHDNLYWYRRVMGKEIKFLLHFVKESKQDESGMPNNRFLAERTGGTYSTLKVQPAELEDSGVYFCASSQDAGGPSDTQYFGPGTRLTVL.